This TCR beta chain was sequenced during a study of T cells after posttransplantation cyclophosphamide. Study-level points and caveats: Later post-transplant blood repertoires were often dominated by donor CD8+ memory clones. Recipient CMV seropositivity and CMV reactivation strongly tracked TRB clonality.

The CDR3 is 15 amino acids. In germline, CDR1 is MGHRA, CDR2 YSYEKL. Trimming took off 1 base at V and 0 bases at J, with 9 bases between the two ends. Cyclophosphamide on days +3 and +4 followed busulfan-fludarabine conditioning and a marrow graft. This clone appeared a few times. Its specificity is unknown. Measured with immunoSEQ multiplex PCR; TCRdb has only the in-frame clones, and not every one. The sample holds roughly 42,000 clones, less than 95% seen once. V is TRBV4-1 and J is TRBJ1-1, with D perhaps TRBD1 (5 bases). The origin of this receptor is a male patient in his sixties or seventies who received an allogeneic stem cell transplant from a related donor and was CMV-positive. The T cells may partly be graft donor cells. The sequencing here drew on PBMCs, taken roughly 59 days after allogeneic stem cell transplant with posttransplant cyclophosphamide. The CDR3 loop reads CASSQAGGMNTEAFF. CDR3 nucleotide sequence: TGCGCCAGCAGCCAAGCCGGGGGAATGAACACTGAAGCTTTCTTT.